This record concerns one TCR beta chain sequence. V dropped 1 base and J dropped 0 bases, with 13 bases sitting between them. CDR1 SGHRS and CDR2 YFSETQ come from the germline V gene. The CDR3 extends over 16 amino acids. The source of the sample is a study of blood T cell repertoires in COVID-19. Turning to the study itself: Acute and convalescent COVID-19 samples came from the United States, Italy and Spain.

The repertoire was sequenced with immunoSEQ multiplex PCR; TCRdb's copy has only in-frame clones and lacks some. The sample shows 150,000 to 200,000 clones, more than 75% of them seen only once. The material sequenced was PBMCs or T cells enriched from blood (not recorded which). The chain is built from TRBV5-1 and TRBJ1-1; tentative D call: TRBD1 (5 bases). This TCR came from a woman aged 50 to 65 who had recovered from COVID-19. The CDR3 protein is CASSLSKTQVNTEAFF. The DNA for the CDR3 is TGCGCCAGCAGCTTGTCTAAGACACAGGTGAACACTGAAGCTTTCTTT.